These 25 T cell receptor beta chains came from one sample sequenced in a study of technical replicates of blood from a handful of donors. TCRdb's copy holds only in-frame clones and misses some; the assay was immunoSEQ multiplex PCR. The table includes tens of thousands of clones, around 96% detected once. Material: T cells isolated from PBMCs. Receptors were obtained from a human donor in good health.

The V call is TRBV7-9, the J call TRBJ1-6, with 8 bases aligning to TRBD1. The CDR3 spans 16 residues. The ends lost 6 bases at V and 7 bases at J; junction bases unmatched: 11. CDR1 and CDR2 (germline): SEHNR, FQNEAQ (reference sequence). CDR3 nucleotides: TGTGCCAGCAGTCAATTAATGACAGGGGCCAATTCACCCCTCCACTTT. Translated, it gives CASSQLMTGANSPLHF. Filled out from reference TRBV7-9 and TRBJ1-6, the complete variable domain reads DTGVSQNPRHKITKRGQNVTFRCDPISEHNRLYWYRQTLGQGPEFLTYFQNEAQLEKSRLLSDRFSAERPKGSFSTLEIQRTEQGDSAMYLCASSQLMTGANSPLHFGNGTRLTVT.

The chain joins TRBV7-6 to TRBJ2-1, with 10 bases aligning to TRBD2. V shed 5 bases, J shed 0 bases, and the junction held 22 bases outside the gene matches. The CDR3 spans 22 residues. Per germline, CDR1 SGHVS and CDR2 FNYEAQ. This CDR3 reads CASSTQAPSGSHYSSSYNEQFF. DNA of the CDR3: TGTGCCAGCAGCACCCAAGCCCCTAGCGGGAGTCACTACTCCAGCTCCTACAATGAGCAGTTCTTC.

The rearrangement uses TRBV5-4 and TRBJ2-1; D gene uncertain. The CDR3 extends over 18 amino acids. Germline CDR1 SGHNT, CDR2 YYREEE (reference sequence). Trimming cost V 4 bases and J 2 bases, with 22 bases left between them. CDR3 nucleotides: TGTGCCAGCAGCCAAAAACCTAGTCAAGCCACCGCCTACAATGAGCAGTTCTTC. Translated: CASSQKPSQATAYNEQFF. Supplemented by reference TRBV5-4 and TRBJ2-1, the full variable domain reads ETGVTQSPTHLIKTRGQQVTLRCSSQSGHNTVSWYQQALGQGPQFIFQYYREEENGRGNFPPRFSGLQFPNYSSELNVNALELDDSALYLCASSQKPSQATAYNEQFFGPGTRLTVL.

The chain employs TRBV6-6 and TRBJ2-1; TRBD2 matches 11 bases. Germline V CDR1 and CDR2: MNHNY, SVGAGI (reference sequence). The CDR3 loop spans 15 amino acids. V dropped 5 bases and J dropped 8; count of bases not matched to a gene: 8. DNA for the CDR3: TGTGCCAGCAGTCGAACTAGCGGGAGTATCCATGAGCAGTTCTTC. Protein sequence: CASSRTSGSIHEQFF.

The rearrangement uses TRBV29-1 and TRBJ2-1; D is unclear. Trimming cost V 5 bases and J 5 bases, with 7 bases left between them. CDR1 is SQVTM, CDR2 ANQGSEA, per germline. The CDR3 totals 11 residues. The CDR3 spells CSVSVNNEQFF. CDR3 in DNA: TGCAGCGTTTCGGTTAACAATGAGCAGTTCTTC.

The rearrangement links TRBV2 to TRBJ2-3; D is perhaps TRBD2 (5 bases). This CDR3 spans 11 amino acids. CDR1 and CDR2 from the germline V gene are SNHLY and FYNNEI. V shed 6 bases and J shed 9 bases, with 10 bases lying between them. The CDR3 is CASSVAQTQYF. Written as DNA, the CDR3 is TGTGCCAGCAGCGTAGCGCAAACGCAGTATTTT.

The rearrangement links TRBV28 to TRBJ1-1; D uncertain. The V end was cut by 5 bases, the J end by 3 bases, with 16 bases between. CDR3 length: 15 amino acids. Germline CDR1 is MDHEN and CDR2 is SYDVKM. CDR3 sequence: CASSPLQTRDTEAFF. Written as DNA, the CDR3 is TGTGCCAGCAGTCCCCTCCAGACTAGGGACACTGAAGCTTTCTTT.

CDR3 sequence reads: CASSYSAGGQIGTQYF. Written as DNA, the CDR3 is TGTGCCAGCAGTTACTCGGCGGGGGGGCAGATTGGTACGCAGTATTTT. V is TRBV6-5 and J is TRBJ2-3; 9 bases align to TRBD2. CDR1 is MNHEY and CDR2 is SVGAGI in the germline V gene. The CDR3 is 16 amino acids. V gave up 0 bases and J gave up 8 bases; unmatched junction bases: 9.

The chain carries TRBV28 and TRBJ2-3; TRBD2 is a possible D gene (5 bases). CDR1 is MDHEN, CDR2 SYDVKM, per germline. The CDR3 spans 13 residues. With 7 bases removed from V and 0 bases from J, the gap between germline ends came to 8 bases. Written as DNA, the CDR3 is TGTGCCAGCAAGGAGGCGAGCACAGATACGCAGTATTTT. Amino acid sequence: CASKEASTDTQYF.

This clone is labeled medium-sized. This chain's CDR3 is CASSWQDTEAFF. The CDR3 DNA follows: TGTGCCAGCAGCTGGCAGGACACTGAAGCTTTCTTT. The chain uses TRBV13 and TRBJ1-1; D gene uncertain. The CDR3 totals 12 residues. From germline, CDR1 is PRHDT and CDR2 FYEKMQ (reference sequence). The ends were cut back, 4 bases at V and 3 bases at J, with 6 bases in the middle.

The V call is TRBV5-1, the J call TRBJ1-3; 7 bases line up with TRBD1. Germline CDR1 is SGHRS and CDR2 is YFSETQ. The trim removed 0 bases at V and 0 bases at J, leaving 3 bases unmatched. This CDR3 comprises 16 residues. The CDR3: CASSLEGGISGNTIYF. The CDR3 DNA is TGCGCCAGCAGCTTGGAAGGGGGCATCTCTGGAAACACCATATATTTT.

The CDR3 DNA reads as TGTGCCAGCAGCTTGACTAGCGGGAGCTCCTACGAGCAGTACTTC. Residues: CASSLTSGSSYEQYF. The chain joins TRBV5-4 to TRBJ2-7, with 11 bases identical to TRBD2. Germline CDR1 is SGHNT and CDR2 is YYREEE (reference sequence). J was trimmed by 0 bases and V by 1 base; bases with no gene match: 0. The CDR3 runs to 15 residues.

The gene calls are TRBV2 and TRBJ1-2; no clear D. Trimming cost V 9 bases and J 5 bases, with 10 bases left between them. Germline CDR1 reads SNHLY; CDR2 reads FYNNEI. The CDR3 has 11 residues. The CDR3 DNA reads as TGTGCCAGTGGGAGTTGGTATGGCTACACCTTC. Its protein is CASGSWYGYTF.

The chain joins TRBV5-5 to TRBJ1-4; maybe TRBD1 (6 bases). The germline V and J ends were trimmed by 4 bases and 7 bases, with 17 bases remaining between them. The CDR3 consists of 15 residues. From germline, CDR1 is SGHKS and CDR2 YYEKEE (reference sequence). The CDR3 is CASSPEQRGGEKLFF. CDR3 DNA sequence: TGTGCCAGCAGCCCCGAACAGAGGGGGGGTGAAAAACTGTTTTTT.

This chain links TRBV12-5 with TRBJ2-1; D is unresolved. Germline lookup yields CDR1 LGHNT and CDR2 FRNRAP. The CDR3 totals 12 residues. Trimming took 6 bases from V and 10 from J, leaving 13 bases between them. CDR3 nucleotides: TGTGCTAGTGGCCTCCTCCCCCTAGAGCAGTTCTTC. Protein product: CASGLLPLEQFF.

The rearrangement uses TRBV6-6 and TRBJ2-2; TRBD2 aligns across 9 bases. Trimming removed 4 bases from V and 5 bases from J; junction bases left unmatched: 2. The V gene's germline CDR1 is MNHNY and CDR2 SVGAGI (reference sequence). The CDR3 length is 14 residues. The CDR3 nucleotides are TGTGCCAGCAGTTCTAGCGGGACGACCGGGGAGCTGTTTTTT. Translation: CASSSSGTTGELFF.

The chain links TRBV5-1 to TRBJ2-3, with a possible D match to TRBD2 (5 bases). The V gene's germline CDR1 is SGHRS and CDR2 YFSETQ. Between the trimmed V and J ends, which lost 7 bases and 4 bases, there was a span of 16 bases. This CDR3 comprises 14 residues. CDR3 coding DNA: TGCGCCAGCCGCGAGGGCTTAAGCGCAGATACGCAGTATTTT. Translation gives CASREGLSADTQYF.

The chain links TRBV5-4 to TRBJ1-1, with a weak D call TRBD1 (6 bases). The germline V gene encodes CDR1 SGHNT and CDR2 YYREEE (reference sequence). CDR3 length: 14 amino acids. Deletions cut 4 bases from V and 1 base from J, with 11 bases between. CDR3 in DNA: TGTGCCAGCAGCCTGGGACACCCGAACACTGAAGCTTTCTTT. It yields the protein CASSLGHPNTEAFF.

The gene calls are TRBV28 and TRBJ2-1; 14 bases agree with TRBD2. CDR1 MDHEN and CDR2 SYDVKM come from the germline V gene. The V segment lost 5 bases and the J segment 5 bases; nucleotides outside the gene matches: 2. The CDR3 spans 15 residues. The CDR3 loop is CASSAGLAGDNEQFF. CDR3 coding DNA: TGTGCCAGCAGTGCGGGACTAGCGGGAGACAATGAGCAGTTCTTC.

The J gene is TRBJ2-1, the V gene TRBV9; D call uncertain. Germline loops: CDR1 SGDLS, CDR2 YYNGEE. The CDR3 extends over 13 amino acids. V lost 3 bases and J lost 10, with 14 bases in between. CDR3 protein: CASSGILFGEQFF. The CDR3 DNA reads as TGTGCCAGCAGCGGGATTCTCTTCGGGGAGCAGTTCTTC.

J is TRBJ2-5 and V is TRBV12-2; the table's D call of TRBD2 was not tested on the DNA. TRBV12-2 is assigned pseudogene status. This CDR3 contains 16 residues. The CDR3, as DNA: TGTGCAAGTCGCTTAGTTCGCGGGAAGTGTTGTGAGACCCAGTACTTC. This encodes CASRLVRGKCCETQYF.

This clone was picked up a small number of times. The rearrangement uses TRBV4-1 and TRBJ1-1; D uncertain. CDR1 is MGHRA, CDR2 YSYEKL, per germline. Trimming stripped 4 bases from V and 1 base from J, with 16 bases between. This CDR3 is built from 16 residues. CDR3 DNA sequence: TGCGCCAGCAGCCTTCCAGTGGTGGAGGGGAACACTGAAGCTTTCTTT. Amino acid sequence: CASSLPVVEGNTEAFF.

The genes are TRBV19 and TRBJ2-3; TRBD2 matches 9 bases. The CDR3 is 15 residues long. V lost 4 bases to trimming and J lost 4 bases; unmatched junction nucleotides: 6. Germline values: CDR1 LNHDA, CDR2 SQIVND (reference sequence). The CDR3 DNA reads as TGTGCCAGTAGTACGAGTGTAGCGGGGGCAGATACGCAGTATTTT. The encoded protein is CASSTSVAGADTQYF.

The chain carries TRBV6-1 and TRBJ1-2; D perhaps matches TRBD1 (6 bases). Germline V gives CDR1 MNHNS, CDR2 SASEGT. CDR3 length equals 17 residues. Deletions cut 1 base from V and 3 bases from J, with 18 bases between. The CDR3 region is CASSEEWTDVSYYGYTF. CDR3 in DNA: TGTGCCAGCAGTGAAGAGTGGACAGACGTGAGCTACTATGGCTACACCTTC.

The CDR3 nucleotides are TGTGCCAGCAGTTTACCACAACAAGAGACCCAGTACTTC. This sequence encodes CASSLPQQETQYF. The V and J genes are TRBV28 and TRBJ2-5; D unresolved. The V gene's germline CDR1 is MDHEN and CDR2 SYDVKM. With 2 bases removed from V and 2 bases from J, the gap between germline ends came to 6 bases. The CDR3 is made up of 13 amino acids.